The clone carrying this T cell receptor beta chain has just a few counts. This entry belongs to a study of T-cell memory formation after mild COVID-19. The CDR3 contains 16 residues. Germline V gene data show CDR1 as LGHNA and CDR2 as YSLEER. The V and J ends lost 0 bases and 5 bases respectively, with 13 bases between them. TCRdb processed the 5' RACE reads anew with MiXCR; each CDR3 protein has one entry. This table holds about 140,000 distinct CDR3 sequences, more than 13% found once. The sample comprised PBMCs or a T cell subset sorted from them (not recorded which). The gene calls are TRBV4-3 and TRBJ2-2, with D perhaps given as TRBD1 or TRBD2 (5 bases each). This TCR was sampled from an adult woman who had mild COVID-19 (a few samples of this study predate the infection). Cell type and time point are not known. CDR3 residues: CASSQEGAGITGELFF. CDR3 sequence (DNA): TGCGCCAGCAGCCAAGAGGGAGCAGGGATAACCGGGGAGCTGTTTTTT.